The 3 T cell receptor beta chains in this list originate from one sample, sequenced in a study of blood T cell repertoires in COVID-19. Assay used: immunoSEQ multiplex PCR; TCRdb lists only in-frame clones, some missing. The table records around 170,000 clones, more than 70% of them present only once. Input material: peripheral blood. These receptors were taken from a man aged 18 to 35 with active or convalescent COVID-19.

The gene calls are TRBV9 and TRBJ1-2, with a weak D call TRBD1 (5 bases). The CDR3 is 12 residues long. CDR1 SGDLS and CDR2 YYNGEE come from the germline V gene. V lost 1 base and J lost 5, with 6 bases in between. CDR3 amino acids: CASSVQGYGYTF. The CDR3 bases are TGTGCCAGCAGCGTACAGGGATATGGCTACACCTTC.

This clone came up once. This rearrangement joins TRBV10-3 to TRBJ1-1; possibly TRBD1 for D (5 bases). V lost 10 bases and J 1 base, leaving 13 bases between the germline ends. The CDR3 runs 13 residues. Germline loops: CDR1 ENHRY, CDR2 SYGVKD. This CDR3 reads CANSAGGNTEAFF. The CDR3 DNA sequence: TGTGCCAACTCGGCGGGGGGGAACACTGAAGCTTTCTTT.

J is TRBJ1-1 and V is TRBV12-3 or TRBV12-4, with a weak D call TRBD1 (5 bases). V was cut by 5 bases and J by 4 bases, with 11 bases left in between. CDR3 length: 13 amino acids. The CDR3 DNA reads as TGTGCCAGCAGTCGGGGGGGGGTCACTGAAGCTTTCTTT. Translation gives CASSRGGVTEAFF.